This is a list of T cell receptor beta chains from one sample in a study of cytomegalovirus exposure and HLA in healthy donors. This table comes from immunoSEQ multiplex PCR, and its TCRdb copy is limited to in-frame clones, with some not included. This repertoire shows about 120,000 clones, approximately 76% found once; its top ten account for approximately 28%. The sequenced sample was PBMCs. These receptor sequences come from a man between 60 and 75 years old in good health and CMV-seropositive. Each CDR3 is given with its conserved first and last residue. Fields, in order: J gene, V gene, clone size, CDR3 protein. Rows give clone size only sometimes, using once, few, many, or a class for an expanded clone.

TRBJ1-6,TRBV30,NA,CAWSAPGQGGSPLHF
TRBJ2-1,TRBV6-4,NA,CASSDLGQGVRFF
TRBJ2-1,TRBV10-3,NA,CAVATRGAGNEQFF
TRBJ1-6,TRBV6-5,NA,CASSRSRDNPPLHF
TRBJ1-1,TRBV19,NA,CASSIDEEVEAFF
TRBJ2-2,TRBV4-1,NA,CASSQDATPSGGTGELFF
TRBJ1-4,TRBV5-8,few,CASSLRGNEKLFF
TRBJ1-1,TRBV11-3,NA,CASRGVNTEAFF
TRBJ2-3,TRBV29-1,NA,CSVEDRVTDTQYF
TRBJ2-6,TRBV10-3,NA,CAISESSGANGLTF
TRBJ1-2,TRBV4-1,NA,CASSHQDTDYGYTF
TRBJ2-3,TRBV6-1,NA,CASRMLAGGLDTQYF
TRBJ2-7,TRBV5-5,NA,CASSPGTQVYEQYF
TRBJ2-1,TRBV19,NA,CASSITRGSYNEQFF
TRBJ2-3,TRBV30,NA,CAWSVRAGSRNTQYF
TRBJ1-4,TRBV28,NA,CASSIQGARGEKLFF
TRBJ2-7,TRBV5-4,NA,CASSLASGATYEQYF
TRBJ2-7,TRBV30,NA,CAWSRDRGIHEQYF
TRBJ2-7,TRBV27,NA,CASITSGTDSYEQYF
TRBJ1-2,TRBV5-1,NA,CASSPHTGSGYTF
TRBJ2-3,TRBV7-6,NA,CASSLTPFIGGAPDTQYF
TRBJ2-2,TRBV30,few,CAWSVLNRNTGELFF
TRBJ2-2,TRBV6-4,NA,CASSDPNGQGSGELFF
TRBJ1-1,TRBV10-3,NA,CATRQGQNTEAFF
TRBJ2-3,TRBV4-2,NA,CASSQKGRGRADTQYF
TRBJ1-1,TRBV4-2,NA,CASSRDKNTEAFF
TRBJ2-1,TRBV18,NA,CASSPRVEQFF
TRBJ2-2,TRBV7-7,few,CASSLFAPGAGIGELFF
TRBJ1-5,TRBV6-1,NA,CASSEGLINQPQHF
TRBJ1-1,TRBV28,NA,CASSLTGYIGNTEAFF
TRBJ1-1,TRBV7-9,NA,CASNGQGLAEAFF
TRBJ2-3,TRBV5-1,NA,CASSQTSGSTDTQYF
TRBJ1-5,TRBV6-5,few,CASSYNSNQPQHF
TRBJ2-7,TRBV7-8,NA,CASSLALEQYF
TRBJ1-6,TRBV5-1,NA,CASSLGPDTDNSPLYF